The 8 T cell receptor beta chains listed next were all sequenced from one sample in a study of T cells in Graves' hyperthyroidism and ophthalmopathy. Template material for amplifying TCR beta CDR3 regions consisted of RNA transcripts. A first-round RT-PCR of the TCR CDR3 used the HTBI primer set. Each CDR3 protein is one row after TCRdb ran MiXCR on the multiplex PCR reads. The table has 350,000 or so distinct CDR3 sequences, over 15% seen once; the top ten hold roughly 49%. Sequencing input: blood. These receptors originate from a woman in her 50s with Graves' hyperthyroidism.

The chain combines TRBV6-5 with TRBJ1-1; 8 nucleotides match TRBD1. The CDR3 has 15 residues. The V gene's germline CDR1 is MNHEY and CDR2 SVGAGI. J was trimmed by 0 bases and V by 2 bases; bases with no gene match: 2. The CDR3 region is CASSYRTGLNTEAFF. In nucleotides, the CDR3 is TGTGCCAGCAGTTACAGGACAGGGTTGAACACTGAAGCTTTCTTT.

This clonotype was recorded many times. The chain carries TRBV30 and TRBJ1-5; 8 bases are shared with TRBD1. Germline V gene data show CDR1 as GTSNPN and CDR2 as SVGIG (reference sequence). The CDR3 has 15 residues. The trim removed 3 bases at V and 1 base at J, leaving 5 bases unmatched. CDR3 loop: CAWRKQGASNQPQHF. Written as DNA, the CDR3 is TGTGCCTGGAGGAAGCAGGGGGCAAGCAATCAGCCCCAGCATTTT.

This clonotype was recorded at least ten times. V usage is TRBV6-5 and J usage is TRBJ1-6; D unresolved. The CDR3 sequence is 15 residues long. Germline V lookup: CDR1 MNHEY, CDR2 SVGAGI. V dropped 3 bases and J dropped 9 bases, with 15 bases sitting between them. CDR3 coding DNA: TGTGCCAGCAGTTATAGGGAAGGGTGGGGTTCACCCCTCCACTTT. Its protein product is CASSYREGWGSPLHF.

This clonotype was found many times. V gene TRBV6-1 combines with J gene TRBJ2-7; D may be TRBD1 (6 bases). From germline, CDR1 is MNHNS and CDR2 SASEGT. The CDR3 length is 15 residues. The CDR3 sequence is CASTEQPGAFYEQYV. The CDR3 nucleotides are TGTGCCAGCACTGAACAGCCAGGGGCCTTCTACGAGCAGTACGTC.

For this clonotype: The conserved phenylalanine or tryptophan normally closing the CDR3 is absent here, so this likely arose from a read error. The chain combines TRBV28 with TRBJ2-3; 9 bases are shared with TRBD1. Per the germline V gene, CDR1 is MDHEN and CDR2 is SYDVKM. V lost 6 bases, J lost 3 bases, and 4 bases stayed unmatched. The CDR3 extends over 14 amino acids. The chain's CDR3 is CASRMGQGTDTQYL. CDR3 DNA sequence: TGTGCCAGCAGGATGGGACAGGGAACAGATACGCAGTATCTT.

The chain recombines TRBV6-1 with TRBJ2-5; no firm D call. Trimming shortened V by 6 bases and J by 5 bases, and 13 bases separated the two germline ends. The CDR3 consists of 13 residues. Germline-derived CDR1 and CDR2 are MNHNS and SASEGT. The CDR3 coding sequence is TGTGCCAGCAGCCCCAGCACCTCGGAGACCCAGTACTTC. Its protein is CASSPSTSETQYF.

This clonotype appeared a few times. The rearrangement links TRBV20-1 to TRBJ2-3; the match to TRBD1 covers 7 bases. This CDR3 has 14 amino acids. V dropped 5 bases and J dropped 1; count of bases not matched to a gene: 6. The germline gives CDR1 DFQATT, CDR2 SNEGSKA (reference sequence). The CDR3 nucleotides read TGCAGTGCTCCCGACAGGGCGGGCACAGATACGCAGTATTTT. This sequence encodes CSAPDRAGTDTQYF.

This clonotype is a singleton in its sample. The chain joins TRBV19 to TRBJ1-5; unclear D gene. The ends were cut back, 7 bases at V and 0 bases at J, with 13 bases in the middle. Per the germline V gene, CDR1 is LNHDA and CDR2 is SQIVND (reference sequence). The CDR3 consists of 15 residues. The CDR3 loop reads CASTFQAYSNQPQHF. The CDR3 DNA reads TGTGCCAGTACCTTCCAGGCATATAGCAATCAGCCCCAGCATTTT.